Below are 29 T cell receptor beta chains sequenced from a single sample in a study of T cells in Graves' hyperthyroidism and ophthalmopathy. Amplified regions were TCR beta CDR3 sequences from RNA transcripts. The study used the HTBI primer set for a first-round RT-PCR of the TCR CDR3. MiXCR, applied by TCRdb to the multiplex PCR reads, yields one record per CDR3 protein. This sample has hundreds of thousands of distinct CDR3 sequences, with 45% found just once. The sequenced sample consisted of peripheral blood or thyroid tissue (not recorded which). These receptors were taken from an adult man with Graves' disease, either hyperthyroidism or ophthalmopathy (not recorded which).

The chain recombines TRBV20-1 with TRBJ1-1; D unresolved. V lost 3 bases and J lost 8, with 10 bases in between. There are 11 residues in the CDR3. The germline V gene has CDR1 DFQATT and CDR2 SNEGSKA (reference sequence). The CDR3 protein is CSASGDNEAFF. The CDR3 nucleotides are TGCAGTGCTAGTGGAGACAACGAAGCTTTCTTT.

A note on this clonotype: Possible read error: a much larger clone is one base away. The CDR3, as DNA: TGCGCCACCCGGGACAGGGTATCTCAAGAGACCCGGTACTTC. Residues: CATRDRVSQETRYF. V and J are TRBV10-2 and TRBJ2-5, with 9 bases lining up with TRBD1. The CDR3 is made up of 14 amino acids. Germline loops: CDR1 WSHSY, CDR2 SAAADI.

The gene calls are TRBV19 and TRBJ2-7; D is unresolved. V was pared by 6 bases and J by 5 bases, with 2 bases between. Germline V gene data show CDR1 as LNHDA and CDR2 as SQIVND (reference sequence). The CDR3 is 9 amino acids. CDR3 amino acids: CASRNEQYF. The CDR3 DNA sequence: TGTGCCAGTAGAAACGAGCAGTACTTC.

This rearrangement joins TRBV9 to TRBJ1-4; tentatively, D is TRBD1 (5 bases). The germline CDR1 and CDR2 sequences are SGDLS and YYNGEE. Trimming took 0 bases from V and 5 from J, leaving 8 bases between them. The CDR3 is 14 residues long. In DNA form, the CDR3 reads TGTGCCAGCAGCGTAGCGGGGGAAAATGAAAAACTGTTTTTT. Protein sequence: CASSVAGENEKLFF. Using reference TRBV9 and TRBJ1-4 for the parts outside the CDR3, the full variable domain is DSGVTQTPKHLITATGQRVTLRCSPRSGDLSVYWYQQSLDQGLQFLIQYYNGEERAKGNILERFSAQQFPDLHSELNLSSLELGDSALYFCASSVAGENEKLFFGSGTQLSVL.

This clonotype has more than one count but fewer than ten. The chain links TRBV29-1 to TRBJ2-7; D is perhaps TRBD1 (7 bases). This CDR3 region has 14 residues. Looked up from germline, CDR1 is SQVTM and CDR2 is ANQGSEA. V shed 6 bases and J shed 1 base, with 16 bases lying between them. Written as DNA, the CDR3 is TGCAGCGTGGGGGGACAGTGGAATTCCTACGAGCAGTACTTC. Protein sequence: CSVGGQWNSYEQYF.

The chain joins TRBV7-9 to TRBJ2-7, with D possibly being TRBD1 (7 bases). CDR1 and CDR2 from the germline V gene are SEHNR and FQNEAQ (reference sequence). CDR3 length equals 16 residues. Deletions cut 1 base from V and 4 bases from J, with 17 bases between. The CDR3 bases are TGTGCCAGCAGCTTAGACAGGGGTAGGGGGAGGTACGAGCAGTACTTC. Translating gives CASSLDRGRGRYEQYF.

This chain connects TRBV2 to TRBJ2-2; D not resolved. The CDR3 sequence is 12 residues long. Germline CDR1 and CDR2: SNHLY and FYNNEI. Trimming removed 2 bases at V and 8 bases at J, with 6 bases between. The CDR3 DNA sequence: TGTGCCAGCAGTGAAACTGCAGGGGAGCTGTTTTTT. Translation: CASSETAGELFF.

The rearrangement links TRBV15 to TRBJ2-7, with 10 bases fitting TRBD1. The CDR3 consists of 15 residues. V shed 3 bases and J 3 bases; nucleotides not matched to a gene: 5. Germline values: CDR1 LNHNV, CDR2 YYDKDF (reference sequence). The CDR3 is CATSSPGQGLYEQYF. CDR3 nucleotides: TGTGCCACCAGCAGTCCGGGACAGGGGCTCTACGAGCAGTACTTC.

V usage is TRBV10-3 and J usage is TRBJ1-5, with 7 bases fitting TRBD1. V was pared by 7 bases and J by 1 base, with 7 bases of the junction left unmatched. The V gene's germline CDR1 is ENHRY and CDR2 SYGVKD. CDR3 size: 15 residues. CDR3 DNA sequence: TGTGCCATCACCGGGACAGTAGGGAGCAATCAGCCCCAGCATTTT. Translation gives CAITGTVGSNQPQHF.

The chain recombines TRBV9 with TRBJ1-1, with D maybe TRBD1 (6 bases). Germline V gene data show CDR1 as SGDLS and CDR2 as YYNGEE. The CDR3 is made up of 12 amino acids. The V and J ends lost 0 bases and 12 bases respectively, with 12 bases between them. The CDR3 DNA sequence: TGTGCCAGCAGCGTAGGGGGAGGGGGGTCTTTCTTT. Translating gives CASSVGGGGSFF.

V usage is TRBV12-3 or TRBV12-4 and J usage is TRBJ2-7, with TRBD1 as a possible D gene (6 bases). Trimming cost V 5 bases and J 2 bases, with 13 bases left between them. The CDR3 is made up of 14 amino acids. The CDR3 here is CASSRTAPTYEQYF. In nucleotides, the CDR3 is TGTGCCAGCAGTCGGACAGCACCAACCTACGAGCAGTACTTC.

CDR3 loop: CASSIRGAREQYF. CDR3 in DNA: TGTGCCAGCAGTATTAGGGGGGCGCGGGAGCAGTACTTC. The chain carries TRBV5-6 and TRBJ2-7, with D perhaps matching TRBD1 or TRBD2 (6 bases each). Germline V gene data show CDR1 as SGHDT and CDR2 as YYEEEE. The CDR3 runs to 13 residues. Trimming shortened V by 5 bases and J by 7 bases, and 16 bases separated the two germline ends.

Only a few counts were recorded for this clonotype. The V call is TRBV7-9, the J call TRBJ1-1; D is ambiguous. Germline assignment: CDR1 SEHNR and CDR2 FQNEAQ (reference sequence). The germline V and J ends were trimmed by 4 bases and 0 bases, with 6 bases remaining between them. The CDR3 is made up of 13 amino acids. The CDR3 protein is CASSYFMNTEAFF. In DNA form, the CDR3 reads TGTGCCAGCAGCTACTTTATGAACACTGAAGCTTTCTTT. Supplemented by reference TRBV7-9 and TRBJ1-1, the full variable domain reads DTGVSQNPRHKITKRGQNVTFRCDPISEHNRLYWYRQTLGQGPEFLTYFQNEAQLEKSRLLSDRFSAERPKGSFSTLEIQRTEQGDSAMYLCASSYFMNTEAFFGQGTRLTVV.

This clonotype came up once. The gene calls are TRBV7-9 and TRBJ1-1; a weak D match, TRBD1 (5 bases). Per the germline V gene, CDR1 is SEHNR and CDR2 is FQNEAQ (reference sequence). This CDR3 has 17 residues. V shed 6 bases and J shed 4 bases, with 24 bases lying between them. DNA of the CDR3: TGTGCCAGCAGTTTACCGAAATGGGACGGAGAACGCACTGAAGCTTTCTTT. Translating gives CASSLPKWDGERTEAFF.

The chain combines TRBV24-1 with TRBJ1-1; unclear D gene. This CDR3 region has 13 residues. V was cut by 12 bases and J by 0 bases, with 13 bases left in between. Germline CDR1 and CDR2: KGHDR and SFDVKD. CDR3: CAWSVSMNTEAFF. The CDR3, as DNA: TGTGCCTGGAGTGTATCCATGAACACTGAAGCTTTCTTT.

The rearrangement links TRBV20-1 to TRBJ2-7; D is perhaps TRBD2 (5 bases). CDR1 and CDR2 from the germline V gene are DFQATT and SNEGSKA (reference sequence). The V end lost 6 bases, the J end lost 8 bases, and 17 bases lay between the germline ends. The CDR3 loop spans 12 amino acids. The CDR3 region has the DNA TGCAGTGCCCAGTGGGAGATAGCCCAGCAGTACTTC. This gives the protein CSAQWEIAQQYF.

V gene TRBV5-5 combines with J gene TRBJ1-6, with D unclear. This CDR3 has 13 residues. Looked up from germline, CDR1 is SGHKS and CDR2 is YYEKEE (reference sequence). V was trimmed by 4 bases and J by 8 bases, leaving 10 bases between them. The CDR3, as DNA: TGTGCCAGCAGCCACTCCCAGGATTCACCCCTCCACTTT. Translating gives CASSHSQDSPLHF.

The chain has TRBV19 and TRBJ1-2; the match to TRBD1 covers 7 bases. The V gene end was trimmed by 3 bases and the J gene end by 5 bases; junction bases not matched to a gene: 9. The V gene's germline CDR1 is LNHDA and CDR2 SQIVND (reference sequence). CDR3 length equals 15 residues. The CDR3 loop is CASSMPPTGSYGYTF. Here the CDR3 DNA reads TGTGCCAGTAGTATGCCCCCGACAGGGTCATATGGCTACACCTTC.

Comment on this clonotype: One junction end does not reproduce the germline sequence, and a read error may be involved. V is TRBV25-1 and J is TRBJ2-3; 7 nucleotides agree with TRBD2. The germline gives CDR1 MGHDK, CDR2 SYGVNS. The CDR3 extends over 13 amino acids. For the CDR3, the DNA is TGCGCCAGCAGTGGCGGGAGTTCGGATACGCAGTATTTT. It encodes CASSGGSSDTQYF.

This clonotype was seen just once. The rearrangement uses TRBV2 and TRBJ1-2, with TRBD1 as a possible D gene (6 bases). CDR3 length: 11 amino acids. Germline assignment: CDR1 SNHLY and CDR2 FYNNEI. CDR3 region: CAEGGDYGYTF. CDR3 nucleotide sequence: TGTGCAGAGGGGGGGGACTATGGCTACACCTTC.

This clonotype occurred many times. This chain uses TRBV2 with TRBJ2-7; 7 nucleotides match TRBD1. The ends lost 8 bases at V and 0 bases at J; junction bases unmatched: 1. Germline V gene sequence: CDR1 SNHLY, CDR2 FYNNEI. The CDR3 spans 12 residues. The DNA of the CDR3 is TGTGCCAGCGAGGGGGCCTCCTACGAGCAGTACTTC. Protein sequence: CASEGASYEQYF.

Only a few counts were recorded for this clonotype. J is TRBJ1-1 and V is TRBV29-1; 8 bases are a match to TRBD1. Trimming removed 4 bases from V and 11 bases from J; junction bases left unmatched: 6. Germline V gene sequence: CDR1 SQVTM, CDR2 ANQGSEA. The CDR3 loop spans 11 amino acids. CDR3 DNA: TGCAGCGTTGGGACAGGGTCCTCGGCTTTCTTT. Its protein is CSVGTGSSAFF. Together with reference TRBV29-1 and TRBJ1-1, the CDR3 gives the full variable domain: SAVISQKPSRDICQRGTSLTIQCQVDSQVTMMFWYRQQPGQSLTLIATANQGSEATYESGFVIDKFPISRPNLTFSTLTVSNMSPEDSSIYLCSVGTGSSAFFGQGTRLTVV.

In this sample, this clonotype turned up a few times. The chain has TRBV2 and TRBJ2-5; perhaps TRBD1 as D (5 bases). This CDR3 has 15 amino acids. Trimming pared 3 bases from V and 5 bases from J, leaving 16 bases between. Germline CDR1 SNHLY, CDR2 FYNNEI. DNA for the CDR3: TGTGCCAGCAGTGACCTGTCAGGGTCCGGGGAGACCCAGTACTTC. Amino acid sequence: CASSDLSGSGETQYF.

This clonotype was detected many times. The chain combines TRBV7-9 with TRBJ2-5; D possibly corresponds to TRBD1 (6 bases). Looked up from germline, CDR1 is SEHNR and CDR2 is FQNEAQ (reference sequence). Trimming took off 5 bases at V and 2 bases at J, with 12 bases between the two ends. This CDR3 spans 14 amino acids. The CDR3 DNA reads as TGTGCCAGCAGCCCCCAGGACAGTCAAGAGACCCAGTACTTC. Its translation is CASSPQDSQETQYF.

The sample holds a few counts of this clonotype. CDR3 region: CSARASSSYEQYF. The DNA for the CDR3 is TGCAGTGCTAGAGCTTCGAGCTCCTACGAGCAGTACTTC. This chain links TRBV20-1 with TRBJ2-7; D not certain. The V end was cut by 1 base, the J end by 0 bases, with 7 bases between. The CDR3 has 13 residues. Germline V lookup: CDR1 DFQATT, CDR2 SNEGSKA (reference sequence).

A remark on this clonotype: One base away lies a much larger clone, so this may be a sequencing read error. The rearrangement links TRBV2 to TRBJ1-1; 7 bases agree with TRBD1. Germline CDR1 is SNHLY and CDR2 is FYNNEI. With V trimmed by 7 bases and J by 1 base, 3 bases remained unmatched. This CDR3 is 13 amino acids long. CDR3 in DNA: TGTGCCAGCAAAGACAGGGAGAACACTGAAGCTTTCTTT. Its protein product is CASKDRENTEAFF. Supplemented by reference TRBV2 and TRBJ1-1, the full variable domain reads EPEVTQTPSHQVTQMGQEVILRCVPISNHLYFYWYRQILGQKVEFLVSFYNNEISEKSEIFDDQFSVERPDGSNFTLKIRSTKLEDSAMYFCASKDRENTEAFFGQGTRLTVV.

The chain has TRBV7-9 and TRBJ1-4; no firm D call. The CDR3 spans 18 residues. Germline lookup yields CDR1 SEHNR and CDR2 FQNEAQ (reference sequence). V shed 7 bases and J shed 4 bases, with 25 bases lying between them. This chain's CDR3 is CASTTQPAMGLNNEKLFF. The CDR3, as DNA: TGTGCCAGCACCACTCAGCCAGCGATGGGTCTTAATAATGAAAAACTGTTTTTT.

This chain links TRBV10-3 with TRBJ2-7, with a possible D match to TRBD1 (5 bases). The CDR3 has 14 residues. V was pared by 3 bases and J by 5 bases, with 14 bases between. Germline values: CDR1 ENHRY, CDR2 SYGVKD. In nucleotides, the CDR3 is TGTGCCATCAGTGACTCCCAGGGTCGAGACGAGCAGTACTTC. Its translation is CAISDSQGRDEQYF.

V gene TRBV6-1 combines with J gene TRBJ1-5; possible D gene TRBD1, 5 bases. The CDR3 has 15 residues. V shed 0 bases and J shed 4 bases, with 10 bases lying between them. Germline V CDR1 and CDR2: MNHNS, SASEGT. The CDR3 region is CASSEARQGNQPQHF. The CDR3 DNA sequence: TGTGCCAGCAGTGAAGCACGGCAGGGAAATCAGCCCCAGCATTTT.